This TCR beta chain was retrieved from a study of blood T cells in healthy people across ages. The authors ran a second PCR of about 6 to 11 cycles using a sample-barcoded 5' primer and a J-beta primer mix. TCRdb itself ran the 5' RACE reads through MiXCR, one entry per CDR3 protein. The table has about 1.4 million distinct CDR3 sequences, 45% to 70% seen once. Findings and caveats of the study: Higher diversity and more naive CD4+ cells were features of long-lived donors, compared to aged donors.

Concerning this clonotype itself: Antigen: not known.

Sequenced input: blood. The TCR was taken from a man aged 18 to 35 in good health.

The CDR3 DNA follows: TGCAGCCCAGGGGGTATAGCTTTCTTT. Protein sequence: CSPGGIAFF. The chain employs TRBV29-1 and TRBJ1-1; 7 bases match TRBD1. This CDR3 has 9 amino acids. Germline assignment: CDR1 SQVTM and CDR2 ANQGSEA. V trimming: 8 bases; J trimming: 10 bases; junction bases outside the gene matches: 4.